Each of the 2 T cell receptor beta chains below was sequenced from the same sample in a study of shared clonotypes between healthy human individuals. Assay: immunoSEQ multiplex PCR; the TCRdb copy retains only in-frame clones and omits some. The repertoire holds approximately 1.1 million clones, with approximately 80% as singletons. The material sequenced was memory CD4+ T cells from PBMCs. Subset here: CD45RA-negative fraction. The receptor set was obtained from a man aged 18 to 30 in good health. Some clones in this sample may be carry-over from other donors' samples.

The chain recombines TRBV30 with TRBJ1-1; no firm D call. The CDR3 has 13 residues. The germline V and J ends were trimmed by 4 bases and 1 base, with 10 bases remaining between them. Germline-derived CDR1 and CDR2 are GTSNPN and SVGIG (reference sequence). Written as DNA, the CDR3 is TGTGCCTGGAACTATGACACGAACACTGAAGCTTTCTTT. The encoded protein is CAWNYDTNTEAFF.

The chain links TRBV27 to TRBJ1-2; D remains ambiguous. Looked up from germline, CDR1 is MNHEY and CDR2 is SMNVEV (reference sequence). The CDR3 contains 15 residues. V was pared by 4 bases and J by 6 bases, with 18 bases between. The CDR3 region is CASSSGRTLGNGYTF. CDR3 DNA sequence: TGTGCCAGCAGTTCCGGACGGACCCTCGGTAATGGCTACACCTTC.